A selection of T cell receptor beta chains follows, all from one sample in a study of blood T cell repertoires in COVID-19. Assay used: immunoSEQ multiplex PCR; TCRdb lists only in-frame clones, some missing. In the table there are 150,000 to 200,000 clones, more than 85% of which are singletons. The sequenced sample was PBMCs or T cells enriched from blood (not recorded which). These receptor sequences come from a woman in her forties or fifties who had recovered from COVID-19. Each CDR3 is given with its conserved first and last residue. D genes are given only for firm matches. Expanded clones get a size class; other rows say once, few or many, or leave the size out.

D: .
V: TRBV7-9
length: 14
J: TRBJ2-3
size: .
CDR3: CASSPRQDTDTQYF
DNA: TGTGCCAGCAGCCCCAGACAGGACACAGATACGCAGTATTTT

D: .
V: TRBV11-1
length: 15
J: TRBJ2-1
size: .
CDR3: CASSLGGAGYNEQFF
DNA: TGTGCCAGCAGCTTAGGCGGGGCGGGGTACAATGAGCAGTTCTTC

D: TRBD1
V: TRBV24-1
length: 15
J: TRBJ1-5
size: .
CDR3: CATSRDRGSNQPQHF
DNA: TGTGCCACCAGTCGGGACAGGGGAAGCAATCAGCCCCAGCATTTT

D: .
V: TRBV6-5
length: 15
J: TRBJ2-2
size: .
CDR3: CASSYSTGNTGELFF
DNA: TGTGCCAGCAGTTACTCAACGGGAAACACCGGGGAGCTGTTTTTT

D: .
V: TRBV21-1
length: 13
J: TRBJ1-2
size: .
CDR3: CASSKGPVYGYTF
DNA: TGTGCCAGCAGCAAAGGTCCAGTCTATGGCTACACCTTC

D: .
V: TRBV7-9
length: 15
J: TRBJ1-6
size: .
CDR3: CASSRGTVNNSPLHF
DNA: TGTGCCAGCAGCCGCGGGACGGTTAATAATTCACCCCTCCACTTT

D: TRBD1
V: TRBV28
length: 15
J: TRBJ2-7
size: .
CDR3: CASSLAGTGGYEQYF
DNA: TGTGCCAGCAGTTTAGCCGGGACAGGGGGCTACGAGCAGTACTTC

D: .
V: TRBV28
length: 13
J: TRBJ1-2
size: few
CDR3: CASSFGWNYGYTF
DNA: TGTGCCAGCAGTTTCGGGTGGAACTATGGCTACACCTTC

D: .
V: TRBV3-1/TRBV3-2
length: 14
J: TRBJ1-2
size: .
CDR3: CASSQVTENYGYTF
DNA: TGTGCCAGCAGCCAAGTTACAGAAAACTATGGCTACACCTTC

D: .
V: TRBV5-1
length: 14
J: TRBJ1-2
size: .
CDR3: CASSLDRAGYGYTF
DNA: TGCGCCAGCAGCTTGGACAGGGCAGGGTATGGCTACACCTTC

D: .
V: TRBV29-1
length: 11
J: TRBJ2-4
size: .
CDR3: CSVGAGNIQYF
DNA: TGCAGCGTTGGAGCAGGGAACATTCAGTACTTC

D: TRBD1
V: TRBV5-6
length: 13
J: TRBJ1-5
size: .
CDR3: CASSGQGSQPQHF
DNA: TGTGCCAGCAGCGGACAGGGTAGTCAGCCCCAGCATTTT

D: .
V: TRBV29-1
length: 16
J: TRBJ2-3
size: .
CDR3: CSVEGRFIETPDTQYF
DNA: TGCAGCGTTGAGGGGAGATTCATAGAGACTCCAGATACGCAGTATTTT

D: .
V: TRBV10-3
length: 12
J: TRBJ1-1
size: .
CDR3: CATTSGDTEAFF
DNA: TGTGCCACCACGTCCGGGGACACTGAAGCTTTCTTT

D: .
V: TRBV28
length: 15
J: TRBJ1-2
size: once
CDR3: CASSSPGGSNYGYTF
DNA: TGTGCCAGCAGTTCCCCGGGGGGATCTAACTATGGCTACACCTTC

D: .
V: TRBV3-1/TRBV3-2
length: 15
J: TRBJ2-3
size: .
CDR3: CASSQAGVDTDTQYF
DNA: TGTGCCAGCAGCCAAGCGGGAGTCGACACAGATACGCAGTATTTT

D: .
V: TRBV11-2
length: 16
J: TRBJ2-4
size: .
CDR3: CASSLSTVLVRNIQYF
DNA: TGTGCCAGCAGCTTATCGACAGTACTCGTTAGAAACATTCAGTACTTC

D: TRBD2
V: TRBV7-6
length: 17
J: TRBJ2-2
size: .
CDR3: CASSLHPLAGGTGELFF
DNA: TGTGCCAGCAGCTTACACCCTTTAGCGGGAGGCACCGGGGAGCTGTTTTTT

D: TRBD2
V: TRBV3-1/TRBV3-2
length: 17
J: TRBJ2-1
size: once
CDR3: CASSQGHSGRSYNEQFF
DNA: TGTGCCAGCAGCCAAGGTCATAGCGGGAGAAGTTACAATGAGCAGTTCTTC

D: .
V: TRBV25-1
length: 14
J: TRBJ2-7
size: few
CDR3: CASSEGSGPYEQYF
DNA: TGTGCCAGCAGTGAAGGGTCAGGGCCCTACGAGCAGTACTTC

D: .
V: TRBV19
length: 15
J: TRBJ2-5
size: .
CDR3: CASSSTSKRVETQYF
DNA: TGTGCCAGTAGTTCTACTAGCAAGAGGGTGGAGACCCAGTACTTC

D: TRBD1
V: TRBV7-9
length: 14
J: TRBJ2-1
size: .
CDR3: CASSLRDSVHEQFF
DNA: TGTGCCAGCAGCTTAAGGGACAGCGTCCATGAGCAGTTCTTC

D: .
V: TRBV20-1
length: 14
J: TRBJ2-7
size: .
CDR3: CSASGGKRAYEQYF
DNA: TGCAGTGCTAGTGGGGGAAAGCGGGCCTACGAGCAGTACTTC

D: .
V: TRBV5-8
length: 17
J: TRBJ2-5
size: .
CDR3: CASSLGQGRRGGETQYF
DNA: TGTGCCAGCAGCTTAGGCCAGGGTAGGAGGGGAGGAGAGACCCAGTACTTC

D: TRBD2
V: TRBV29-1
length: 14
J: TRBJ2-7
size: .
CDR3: CSVPRGGGSYEQYF
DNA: TGCAGCGTCCCCCGAGGCGGGGGCTCCTACGAGCAGTACTTC

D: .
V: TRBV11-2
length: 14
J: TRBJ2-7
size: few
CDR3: CASSLATLQYEQYF
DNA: TGTGCCAGCAGCTTAGCGACACTTCAATACGAGCAGTACTTC

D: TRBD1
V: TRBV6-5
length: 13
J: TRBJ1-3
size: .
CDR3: CASAGGLVNTIYF
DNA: TGTGCCAGCGCAGGGGGCTTGGTAAACACCATATATTTT

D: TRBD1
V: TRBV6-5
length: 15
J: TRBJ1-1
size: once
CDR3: CASSLPGGTNTEAFF
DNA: TGTGCCAGCAGTCTTCCAGGGGGCACCAACACTGAAGCTTTCTTT

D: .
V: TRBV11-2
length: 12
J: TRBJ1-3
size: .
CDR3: CASGSSGNTIYF
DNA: TGTGCCAGCGGCAGCTCTGGAAACACCATATATTTT

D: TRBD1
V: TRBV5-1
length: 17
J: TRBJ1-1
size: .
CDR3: CASSLVTGGVKNTEAFF
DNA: TGCGCCAGCAGCTTGGTAACAGGGGGCGTGAAGAACACTGAAGCTTTCTTT

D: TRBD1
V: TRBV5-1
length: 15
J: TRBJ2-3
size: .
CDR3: CASSLGDRASDTQYF
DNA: TGCGCCAGCAGCCTGGGGGACAGGGCGTCAGATACGCAGTATTTT

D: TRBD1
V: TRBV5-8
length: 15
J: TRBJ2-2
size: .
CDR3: CASSRDRGHTGELFF
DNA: TGTGCCAGCAGCCGGGACAGGGGGCACACCGGGGAGCTGTTTTTT

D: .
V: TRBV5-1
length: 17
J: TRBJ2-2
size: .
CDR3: CASTPEPGQTNTGELFF
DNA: TGCGCCAGCACCCCTGAACCGGGACAAACGAACACCGGGGAGCTGTTTTTT

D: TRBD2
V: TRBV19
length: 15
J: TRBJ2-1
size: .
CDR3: CASLAGGLGFSEQFF
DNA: TGTGCCAGTCTAGCGGGAGGCTTGGGGTTTTCTGAGCAGTTCTTC

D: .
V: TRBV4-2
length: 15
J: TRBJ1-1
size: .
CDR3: CASSQSDTLNTEAFF
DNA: TGTGCCAGCAGCCAATCAGACACCCTGAACACTGAAGCTTTCTTT

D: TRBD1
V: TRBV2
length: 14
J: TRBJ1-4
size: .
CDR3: CASRLTGGHEKLFF
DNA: TGTGCCAGCAGACTAACAGGGGGCCATGAAAAACTGTTTTTT